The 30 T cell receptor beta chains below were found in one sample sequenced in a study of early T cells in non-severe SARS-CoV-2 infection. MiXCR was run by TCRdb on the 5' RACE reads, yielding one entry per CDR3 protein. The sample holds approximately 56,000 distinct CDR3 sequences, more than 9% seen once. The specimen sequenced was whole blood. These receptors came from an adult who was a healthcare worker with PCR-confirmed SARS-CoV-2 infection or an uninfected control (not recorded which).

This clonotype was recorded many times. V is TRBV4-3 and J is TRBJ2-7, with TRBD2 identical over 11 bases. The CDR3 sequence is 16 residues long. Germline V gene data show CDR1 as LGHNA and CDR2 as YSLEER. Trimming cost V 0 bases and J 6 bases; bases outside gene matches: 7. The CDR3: CASSQELQTSGIEQYF. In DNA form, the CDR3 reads TGCGCCAGCAGCCAAGAGTTACAGACTAGCGGGATCGAGCAGTACTTC.

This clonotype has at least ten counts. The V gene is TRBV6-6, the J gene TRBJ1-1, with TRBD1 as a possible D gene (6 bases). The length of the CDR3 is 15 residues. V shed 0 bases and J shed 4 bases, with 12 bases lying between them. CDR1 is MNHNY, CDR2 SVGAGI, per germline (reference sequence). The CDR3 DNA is TGTGCCAGCAGTTACTCGAAGGCAGGGGTCACTGAAGCTTTCTTT. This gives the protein CASSYSKAGVTEAFF.

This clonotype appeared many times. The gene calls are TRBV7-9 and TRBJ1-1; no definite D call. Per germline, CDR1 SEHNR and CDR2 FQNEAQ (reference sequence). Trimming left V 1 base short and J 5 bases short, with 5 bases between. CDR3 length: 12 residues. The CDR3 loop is CASSLVLTEAFF. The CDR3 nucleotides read TGTGCCAGCAGCTTAGTTTTAACTGAAGCTTTCTTT.

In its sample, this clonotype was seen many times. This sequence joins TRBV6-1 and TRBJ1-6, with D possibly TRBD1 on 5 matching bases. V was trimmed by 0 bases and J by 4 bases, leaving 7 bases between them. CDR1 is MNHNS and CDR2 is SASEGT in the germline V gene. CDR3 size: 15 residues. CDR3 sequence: CASSEAGRYNSPLHF. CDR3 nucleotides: TGTGCCAGCAGTGAAGCGGGACGGTATAATTCACCCCTCCACTTT.

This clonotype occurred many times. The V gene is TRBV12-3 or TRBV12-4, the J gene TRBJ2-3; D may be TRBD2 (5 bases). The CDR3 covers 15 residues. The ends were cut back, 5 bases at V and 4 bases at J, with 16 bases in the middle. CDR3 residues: CASSLPGYTADTQYF. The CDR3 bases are TGTGCCAGCAGTCTGCCGGGATACACCGCAGATACGCAGTATTTT.

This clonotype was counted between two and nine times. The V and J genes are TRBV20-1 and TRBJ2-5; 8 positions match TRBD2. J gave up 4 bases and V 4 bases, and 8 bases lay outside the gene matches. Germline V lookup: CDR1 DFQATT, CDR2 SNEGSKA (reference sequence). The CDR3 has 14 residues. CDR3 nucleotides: TGCAGTGCTATGAATAGCGGGAATACAGAGACCCAGTACTTC. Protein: CSAMNSGNTETQYF.

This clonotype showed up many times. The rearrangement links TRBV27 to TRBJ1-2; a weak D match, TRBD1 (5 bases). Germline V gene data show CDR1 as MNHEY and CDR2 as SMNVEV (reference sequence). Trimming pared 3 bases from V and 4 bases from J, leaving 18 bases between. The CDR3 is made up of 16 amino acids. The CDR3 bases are TGTGCCAGCAGTTTTAATTCGGGGCGGGCAAGCTATGGCTACACCTTC. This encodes CASSFNSGRASYGYTF.

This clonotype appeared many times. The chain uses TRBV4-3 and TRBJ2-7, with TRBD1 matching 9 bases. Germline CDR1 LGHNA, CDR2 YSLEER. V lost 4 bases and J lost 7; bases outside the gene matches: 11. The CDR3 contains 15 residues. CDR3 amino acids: CASSPIGQGTREQYF. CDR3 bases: TGCGCCAGCAGCCCAATAGGACAGGGGACCCGAGAGCAGTACTTC.

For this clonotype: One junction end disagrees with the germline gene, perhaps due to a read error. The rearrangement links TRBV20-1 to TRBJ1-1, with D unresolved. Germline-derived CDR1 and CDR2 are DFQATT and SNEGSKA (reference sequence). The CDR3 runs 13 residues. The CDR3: CSARGLRNTEVFF. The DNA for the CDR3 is TGCAGTGCCCGAGGCCTGCGGAACACTGAAGTTTTCTTT.

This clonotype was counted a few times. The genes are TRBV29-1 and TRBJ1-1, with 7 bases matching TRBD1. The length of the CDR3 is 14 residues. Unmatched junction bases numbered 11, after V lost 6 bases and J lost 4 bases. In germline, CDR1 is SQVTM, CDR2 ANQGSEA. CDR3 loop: CSVQLDRLATEAFF. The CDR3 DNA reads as TGCAGCGTACAGCTGGACAGGTTGGCCACTGAAGCTTTCTTT.

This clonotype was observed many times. The CDR3 region is CASSRPSRSTDTQYF. Written as DNA, the CDR3 is TGTGCCAGCAGTCGACCCTCCAGAAGCACAGATACGCAGTATTTT. This chain uses TRBV6-2 or TRBV6-3 with TRBJ2-3, with D unclear. Germline-derived CDR1 and CDR2 are MNHEY and SVGEGT. CDR3 length equals 15 residues. V dropped 5 bases and J dropped 0 bases, with 12 bases sitting between them.

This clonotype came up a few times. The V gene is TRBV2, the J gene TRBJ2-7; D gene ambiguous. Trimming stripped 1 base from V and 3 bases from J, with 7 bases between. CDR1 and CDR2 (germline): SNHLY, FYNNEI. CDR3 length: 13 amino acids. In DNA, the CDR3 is TGTGCCAGCAGTGAAGACGGATTCTACGAGCAGTACTTC. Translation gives CASSEDGFYEQYF.

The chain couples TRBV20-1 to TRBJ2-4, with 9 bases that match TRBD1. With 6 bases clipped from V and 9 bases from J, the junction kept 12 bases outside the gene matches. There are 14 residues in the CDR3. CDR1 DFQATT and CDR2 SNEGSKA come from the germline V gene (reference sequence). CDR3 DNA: TGCAGTGCCGGATACAGGGGGCGGAGGGGCATTCAGTACTTC. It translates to CSAGYRGRRGIQYF.

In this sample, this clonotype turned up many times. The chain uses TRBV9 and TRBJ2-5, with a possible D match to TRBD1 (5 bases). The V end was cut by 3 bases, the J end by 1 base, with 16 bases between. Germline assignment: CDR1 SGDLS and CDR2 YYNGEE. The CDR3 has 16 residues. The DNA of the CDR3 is TGTGCCAGCAGCGATCAGTTCCAGGGTCCCCAAGAGACCCAGTACTTC. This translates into CASSDQFQGPQETQYF. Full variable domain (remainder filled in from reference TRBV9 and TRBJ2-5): DSGVTQTPKHLITATGQRVTLRCSPRSGDLSVYWYQQSLDQGLQFLIQYYNGEERAKGNILERFSAQQFPDLHSELNLSSLELGDSALYFCASSDQFQGPQETQYFGPGTRLLVL.

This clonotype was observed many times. DNA of the CDR3: TGCAGTGCTAGAGATCTCGGGCCTAATGAAAAACTGTTTTTT. It codes for CSARDLGPNEKLFF. The rearrangement links TRBV20-1 to TRBJ1-4; D call uncertain. Germline assignment: CDR1 DFQATT and CDR2 SNEGSKA (reference sequence). This CDR3 comprises 14 residues. With 0 bases removed from V and 3 bases from J, the gap between germline ends came to 8 bases.

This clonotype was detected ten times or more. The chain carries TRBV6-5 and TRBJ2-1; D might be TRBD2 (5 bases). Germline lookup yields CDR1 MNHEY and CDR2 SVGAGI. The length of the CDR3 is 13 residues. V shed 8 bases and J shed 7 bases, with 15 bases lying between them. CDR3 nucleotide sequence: TGTGCCAGCGGGAGCGTTTCTAGTAATGAGCAGTTCTTC. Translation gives CASGSVSSNEQFF.

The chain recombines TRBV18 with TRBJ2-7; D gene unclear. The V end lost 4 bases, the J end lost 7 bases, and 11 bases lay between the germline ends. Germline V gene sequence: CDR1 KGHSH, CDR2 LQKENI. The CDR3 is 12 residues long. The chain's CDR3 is CASSRSTEEQYF. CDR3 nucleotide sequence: TGTGCCAGCTCACGCTCGACGGAGGAGCAGTACTTC. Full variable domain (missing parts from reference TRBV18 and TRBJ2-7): NAGVMQNPRHLVRRRGQEARLRCSPMKGHSHVYWYRQLPEEGLKFMVYLQKENIIDESGMPKERFSAEFPKEGPSILRIQQVVRGDSAAYFCASSRSTEEQYFGPGTRLTVT.

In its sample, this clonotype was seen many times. CDR3 bases: TGTGCCAGCGTCATACTTCCCGGGACAGAAAGCTACACCTTC. As protein: CASVILPGTESYTF. The rearrangement uses TRBV5-5 and TRBJ1-2, with 7 bases that match TRBD1. CDR1 is SGHKS and CDR2 is YYEKEE in the germline V gene (reference sequence). This CDR3 has 14 amino acids. Trimming at V came to 7 bases and at J to 9 bases, leaving 15 bases not matched to a gene.

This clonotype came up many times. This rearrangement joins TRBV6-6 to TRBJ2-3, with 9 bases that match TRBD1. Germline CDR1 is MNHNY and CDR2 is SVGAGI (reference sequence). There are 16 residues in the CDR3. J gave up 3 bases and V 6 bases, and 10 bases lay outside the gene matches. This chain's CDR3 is CASSFGRTGVTDTQYF. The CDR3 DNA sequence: TGTGCCAGCAGCTTCGGAAGGACAGGGGTAACAGATACGCAGTATTTT.

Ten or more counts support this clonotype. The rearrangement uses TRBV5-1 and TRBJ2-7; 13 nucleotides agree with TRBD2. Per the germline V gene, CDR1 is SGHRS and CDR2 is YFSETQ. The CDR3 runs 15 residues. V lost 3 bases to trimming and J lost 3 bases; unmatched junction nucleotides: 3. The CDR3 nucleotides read TGCGCCAGCAGCTGGACTAGCGGGAGTCTCTACGAGCAGTACTTC. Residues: CASSWTSGSLYEQYF.

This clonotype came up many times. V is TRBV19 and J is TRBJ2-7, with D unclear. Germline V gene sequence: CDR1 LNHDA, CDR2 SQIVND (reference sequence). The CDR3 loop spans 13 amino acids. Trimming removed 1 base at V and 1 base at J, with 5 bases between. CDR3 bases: TGTGCCAGTAGTATAGCAGATTCCTACGAGCAGTACTTC. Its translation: CASSIADSYEQYF.

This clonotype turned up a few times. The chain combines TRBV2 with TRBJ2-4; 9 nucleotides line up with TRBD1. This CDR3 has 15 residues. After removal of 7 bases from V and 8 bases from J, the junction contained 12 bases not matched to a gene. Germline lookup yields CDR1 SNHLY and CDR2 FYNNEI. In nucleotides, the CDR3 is TGTGCCAGCATCCCAGGCCCGGGACAGGGAGACATTCAGTACTTC. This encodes CASIPGPGQGDIQYF.

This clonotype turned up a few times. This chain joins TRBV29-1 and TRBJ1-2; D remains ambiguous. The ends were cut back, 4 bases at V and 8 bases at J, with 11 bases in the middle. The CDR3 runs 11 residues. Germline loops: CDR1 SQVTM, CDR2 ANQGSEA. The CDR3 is CSVVETGGYTF. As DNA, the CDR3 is TGCAGCGTTGTAGAAACGGGAGGCTACACCTTC. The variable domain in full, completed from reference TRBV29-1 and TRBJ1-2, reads SAVISQKPSRDICQRGTSLTIQCQVDSQVTMMFWYRQQPGQSLTLIATANQGSEATYESGFVIDKFPISRPNLTFSTLTVSNMSPEDSSIYLCSVVETGGYTFGSGTRLTVV.

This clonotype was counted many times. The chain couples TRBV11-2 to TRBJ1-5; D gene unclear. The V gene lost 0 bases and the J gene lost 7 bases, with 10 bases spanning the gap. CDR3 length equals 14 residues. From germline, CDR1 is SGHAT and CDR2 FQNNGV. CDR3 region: CASSLDRGGQPQHF. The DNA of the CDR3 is TGTGCCAGCAGCTTAGATCGGGGAGGGCAGCCCCAGCATTTT.

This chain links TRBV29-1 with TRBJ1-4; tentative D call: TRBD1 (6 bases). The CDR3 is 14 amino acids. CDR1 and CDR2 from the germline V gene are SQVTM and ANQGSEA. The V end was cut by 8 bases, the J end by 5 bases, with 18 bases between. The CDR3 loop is CSQDSAGGNEKLFF. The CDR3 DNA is TGCAGCCAGGACAGCGCGGGGGGAAATGAAAAACTGTTTTTT.

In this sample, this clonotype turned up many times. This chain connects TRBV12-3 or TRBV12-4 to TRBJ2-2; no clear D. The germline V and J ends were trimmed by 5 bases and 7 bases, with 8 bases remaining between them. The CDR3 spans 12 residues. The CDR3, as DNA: TGTGCCAGCAGTCCCCGGGTCGGGGAGCTGTTTTTT. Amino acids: CASSPRVGELFF.

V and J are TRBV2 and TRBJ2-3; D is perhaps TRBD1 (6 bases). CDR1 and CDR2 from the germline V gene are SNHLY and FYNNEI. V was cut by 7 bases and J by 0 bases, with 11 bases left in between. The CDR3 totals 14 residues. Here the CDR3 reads CASNDRWSTDTQYF. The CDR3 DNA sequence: TGTGCCAGCAATGACAGGTGGAGCACAGATACGCAGTATTTT.

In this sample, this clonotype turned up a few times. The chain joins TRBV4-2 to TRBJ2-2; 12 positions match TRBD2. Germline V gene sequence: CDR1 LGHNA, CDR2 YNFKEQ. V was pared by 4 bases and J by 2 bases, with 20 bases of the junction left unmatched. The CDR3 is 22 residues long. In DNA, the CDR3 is TGTGCCAGCAGCCTCCAAGGCATCCCCCCCGGACTAGCGGGGATTAACACCGGGGAGCTGTTTTTT. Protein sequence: CASSLQGIPPGLAGINTGELFF.

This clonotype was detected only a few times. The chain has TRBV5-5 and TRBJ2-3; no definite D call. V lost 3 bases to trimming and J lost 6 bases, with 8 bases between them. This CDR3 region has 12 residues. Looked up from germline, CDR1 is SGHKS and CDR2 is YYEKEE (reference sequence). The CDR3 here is CASSWGDDTQYF. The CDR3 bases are TGTGCCAGCAGCTGGGGTGATGATACGCAGTATTTT. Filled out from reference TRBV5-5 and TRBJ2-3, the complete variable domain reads DAGVTQSPTHLIKTRGQQVTLRCSPISGHKSVSWYQQVLGQGPQFIFQYYEKEERGRGNFPDRFSARQFPNYSSELNVNALLLGDSALYLCASSWGDDTQYFGPGTRLTVL.

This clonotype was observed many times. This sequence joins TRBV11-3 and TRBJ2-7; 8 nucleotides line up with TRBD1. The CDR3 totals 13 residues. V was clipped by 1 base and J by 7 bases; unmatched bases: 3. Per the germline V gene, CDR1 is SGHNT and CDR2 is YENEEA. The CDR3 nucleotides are TGTGCCAGCAGCTTAGGACAGGGGAGAGAGCAGTACTTC. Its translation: CASSLGQGREQYF.